This paragraph reports one T cell receptor (beta chain). It has no known antigen specificity. Per-base quality was not reported, and no clone a single base away is much larger than it. These data are taken from a study of blood T cell repertoires in COVID-19 (TCRdb year 2020). Looking at the study overall: Collaborator samples came from the United States, Italy and Spain and covered acute and convalescent phases of COVID-19. The material from the prospective study consisted of cDNA or gDNA derived from T cells, B-cell-depleted T cells, or PBMCs. A de-identified subject ID, COVID-19 status, age in years and sex were almost always included in the sample metadata. The repertoires were made available in a free public database intended to serve as a resource for research on the immune response to SARS-CoV-2. The dataset comprised deeply sampled blood TCRbeta repertoires from subjects exposed to, actively infected with, or recovered from COVID-19. The samples were drawn from two sources: the first 160 participants of the ongoing ImmuneRACE study, and over 950 subjects contributed by 6 global collaborators. HLA class I and class II types, where available, came from metadata supplied by the sample provider rather than from assay-based typing. What the research found in general, with its limitations: How much clinical and demographic metadata was included differed by source and by participant, and the metadata was provided uncurated.

Collaborating institutions collected whole blood in K2EDTA tubes following their own protocols. For TCRbeta analysis, collaborator samples were shipped as frozen whole blood, as isolated PBMCs, or as DNA extracted from either sample type. The immunoSEQ Assay, a bias-controlled multiplex PCR, was used to amplify TCRbeta CDR3 regions from genomic DNA. Per the authors' processing: Within the assay, amplification of reference gene primers was used to estimate how many nucleated cells each sample contained. To quantify the absolute abundance of each unique TCRbeta CDR3 rearrangement, sequence reads were collapsed and filtered. For each sample, productive Simpson clonality was calculated as the square root of Simpson's diversity index across productive rearrangements. Here the immuneACCESS table is served through TCRdb, limited to in-frame sequences with V and J called. Missing clones are a known gap in these copies; in checked studies unresolved V genes cover under half, and the rest lacks a known reason. That table gives V, J and clone size, and the DNA gave D and trimming. The sample profile shows under 150,000 clones; approximately 91% of them were found once. About 11% of the sample comes from the top ten.

CDR1 and CDR2 are read off the germline V gene as SGDLS and YYNGEE. Trimming at the junction amounts to 0 bases on V and 6 bases on J, and the germline ends lie 19 bases apart. The CDR3, from cysteine to phenylalanine, totals 17 residues. This entry keeps only the CDR3 DNA: 51 bases, framed from base 1. The sequence joins TRBV9 to TRBJ2-1; possibly the D gene is TRBD2, per 6 matching bases. This clonotype was obtained from a man in his forties or fifties with active or convalescent COVID-19. Source material: peripheral blood. The CDR3 here reads CASSVELAEGLGNEQFF. The sequence in DNA is TGTGCCAGCAGCGTAGAGTTAGCGGAGGGACTCGGCAATGAGCAGTTCTTC.